Below, 9 T cell receptor beta chains from the same sample are listed, as sequenced in a study of tumor and adjacent non-tumor tissue in lung cancer listed by TCRdb under 2018. RNA was isolated from bulk, unsorted tissue, and RNA quality was assessed with a NanoDrop ND-1000 and an Agilent 2100. The normal lung samples consisted of distant non-tumor tissue collected more than 3 cm from the tumor edge. Library preparation used multiplex PCR. The reads were generated on an Illumina HiSeq 2500. TCRbeta libraries were constructed through three rounds of nested PCR with primers (Table S4) according to protocols adapted from ARM-PCR. TCRdb reran the public reads through fastp at Q25 and MiXCR, keeping productive beta chains. Rows matching on CDR3 protein sequence are summarized as one entry with the most common DNA and genes. Within this sample are roughly 75,000 distinct CDR3 sequences, with roughly 80% of them counted one time only. The top ten clonotypes cover about half of the sample.

The sample taken for sequencing was distant non-tumor lung tissue. The receptors were gathered from a man aged 55 to 70 with non-small cell lung cancer.

The J gene is TRBJ2-5, the V gene TRBV7-9, with D maybe TRBD1 (6 bases). The germline V gene encodes CDR1 SEHNR and CDR2 FQNEAQ (reference sequence). Trimming removed 7 bases at V and 5 bases at J, with 23 bases between. The CDR3 runs 16 residues. As DNA, the CDR3 is TGTGCCAGCACCTTTGGGATTCAGGGGCAAGGGGAGACCCAGTACTTC. Encoded protein: CASTFGIQGQGETQYF.

As concerns this clonotype: Because it lacks the conserved phenylalanine or tryptophan at the end, this CDR3 is likely a read error. This chain uses TRBV12-3 or TRBV12-4 with TRBJ2-5, with D possibly TRBD2 on 5 matching bases. CDR3 length: 14 amino acids. CDR3 sequence (DNA): TGTGCTAGCAGTTGGAGGACGGATGGGGAGACCCAGTACCTC. It is translated as CASSWRTDGETQYL.

A remark on this clonotype: One junction end does not reproduce the germline sequence, and a read error may be involved. This CDR3 is CNVEDNRSNPHSGANVLTF. CDR3 nucleotide sequence: TGCAACGTTGAAGATAATAGGTCTAACCCCCACTCTGGGGCCAACGTCCTGACTTTC. The genes are TRBV29-1 and TRBJ2-6, with unresolved D. This CDR3 is built from 19 residues. Germline V lookup: CDR1 SQVTM, CDR2 ANQGSEA.

Points on this clonotype: At one boundary the junction diverges from the germline segment, which might be a read error. The chain links TRBV12-3 or TRBV12-4 to TRBJ2-7; D remains ambiguous. The CDR3 runs 11 residues. CDR3 sequence (DNA): TGTACCAGCAGTCTATACGACGAGCAGTACTTC. This sequence encodes CTSSLYDEQYF.

Comment on this clonotype: Germline is not matched at one junction end, which may reflect a read error. The rearrangement links TRBV6-5 to TRBJ2-3; D is perhaps TRBD1 or TRBD2 (6 bases each). There are 15 residues in the CDR3. Germline V gene lookup returns CDR1 MNHEY and CDR2 SVGAGI. The CDR3 sequence: CASGDKIGGTDTHYF. CDR3 sequence (DNA): TGTGCCAGCGGAGACAAGATCGGGGGCACAGATACGCACTATTTT.

This clonotype was picked up many times. The chain joins TRBV4-1 to TRBJ2-1, with D possibly called TRBD1 or TRBD2 (5 bases each). V shed 1 base and J shed 5 bases, with 12 bases lying between them. From germline, CDR1 is MGHRA and CDR2 YSYEKL. The CDR3 is made up of 15 amino acids. CDR3 amino acids: CASSQGRGTDNEQFF. Written as DNA, the CDR3 is TGCGCCAGCAGCCAAGGACGGGGCACCGACAATGAGCAGTTCTTC.

This chain uses TRBV11-3 with TRBJ2-4, with D perhaps being TRBD1 or TRBD2 (5 bases each). The CDR3 extends over 14 amino acids. Trimming removed 5 bases at V and 13 bases at J, with 21 bases between. Germline CDR1 SGHNT, CDR2 YENEEA. This chain's CDR3 is CASSPRDPKSIQYF. The CDR3 nucleotides read TGTGCCAGCAGCCCCCGGGACCCCAAAAGCATCCAGTACTTC.

In the case of this clonotype: A read error is possible here, since a much larger clone lies one base away. The chain joins TRBV6-6 to TRBJ2-7; maybe TRBD2 (6 bases). CDR1 and CDR2 from the germline V gene are MNHNY and SVGAGI (reference sequence). The ends were cut back, 4 bases at V and 2 bases at J, with 21 bases in the middle. CDR3 length: 17 residues. CDR3 bases: TGTGCCAGCAGTTCCTCGGGACTTGACAGAGGAGCCTACGAGCAGTACTTC. Its protein is CASSSSGLDRGAYEQYF.

This CDR3 reads CASSVTGTTGAQYF. In DNA form, the CDR3 reads TGTGCCAGCAGTGTTACCGGTACCACGGGGGCCCAGTACTTC. The chain combines TRBV6-5 with TRBJ2-5, with TRBD2 as a possible D gene (6 bases). CDR3 length: 14 amino acids. Trimming left V 5 bases short and J 9 bases short, with 19 bases between. Per germline, CDR1 MNHEY and CDR2 SVGAGI.